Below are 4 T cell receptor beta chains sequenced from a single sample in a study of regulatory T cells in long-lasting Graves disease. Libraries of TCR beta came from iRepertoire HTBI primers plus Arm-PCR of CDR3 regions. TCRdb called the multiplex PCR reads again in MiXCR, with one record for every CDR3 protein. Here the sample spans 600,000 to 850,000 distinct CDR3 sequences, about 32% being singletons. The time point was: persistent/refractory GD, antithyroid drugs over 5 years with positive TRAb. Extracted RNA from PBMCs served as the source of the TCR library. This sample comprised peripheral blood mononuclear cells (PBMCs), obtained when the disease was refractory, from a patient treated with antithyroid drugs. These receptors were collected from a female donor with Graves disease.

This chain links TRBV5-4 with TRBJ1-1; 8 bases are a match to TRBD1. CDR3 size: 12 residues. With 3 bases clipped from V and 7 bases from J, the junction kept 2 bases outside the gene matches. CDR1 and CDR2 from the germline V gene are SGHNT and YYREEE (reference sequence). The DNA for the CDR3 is TGTGCCAGCAGCTCGGGACAGGATGAAGCTTTCTTT. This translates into CASSSGQDEAFF.

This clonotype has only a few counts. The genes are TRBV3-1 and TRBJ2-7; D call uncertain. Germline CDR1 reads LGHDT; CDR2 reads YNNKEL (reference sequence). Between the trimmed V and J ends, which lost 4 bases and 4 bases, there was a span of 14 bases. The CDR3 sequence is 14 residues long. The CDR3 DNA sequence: TGTGCCAGCAGCCCGCGGACCCATACTTACGAGCAGTACTTC. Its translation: CASSPRTHTYEQYF.

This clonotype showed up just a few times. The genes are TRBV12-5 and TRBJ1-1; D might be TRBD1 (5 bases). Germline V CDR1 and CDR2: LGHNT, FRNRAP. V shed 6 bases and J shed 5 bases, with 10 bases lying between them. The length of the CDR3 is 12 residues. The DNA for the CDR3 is TGTGCTAGTGGGTCGGGGGGGACTGAAGCTTTCTTT. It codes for CASGSGGTEAFF. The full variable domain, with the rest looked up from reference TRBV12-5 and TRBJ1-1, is DARVTQTPRHKVTEMGQEVTMRCQPILGHNTVFWYRQTMMQGLELLAYFRNRAPLDDSGMPKDRFSAEMPDATLATLKIQPSEPRDSAVYFCASGSGGTEAFFGQGTRLTVV.

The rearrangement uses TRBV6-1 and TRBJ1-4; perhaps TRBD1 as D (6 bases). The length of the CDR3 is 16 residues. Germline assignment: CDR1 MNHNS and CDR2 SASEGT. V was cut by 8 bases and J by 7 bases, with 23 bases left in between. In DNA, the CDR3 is TGTGCCAGCTCACCTATAACAGGGATCGCAAGTGAAAAACTGTTTTTT. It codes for CASSPITGIASEKLFF.